These T cell receptor beta chains were read from a single sample in a study of cytomegalovirus exposure and HLA in healthy donors. Assay: immunoSEQ multiplex PCR; the TCRdb copy retains only in-frame clones and omits some. The data show 100,000 to 150,000 clones, about 73% seen once. Sequenced sample: PBMCs. These receptors all come from a woman in her 40s in good health and CMV-seropositive. Both conserved end residues are part of each CDR3. The order of the fields is CDR3 DNA, CDR3 protein, J gene, V gene, clone size, D gene, CDR3 length. D genes are given only for firm matches. Not every row has a clone size; where given, it reads once, few, many or a size class.

TGTGCCAGTAGTTTCTCGACAGGCCCGCTGGGGGATACGCAGTATTTT,CASSFSTGPLGDTQYF,TRBJ2-3,TRBV19,few,NA,16
TGCGCCAGCAGCTCGGGACAGGTCGGGGAGCTGTTTTTT,CASSSGQVGELFF,TRBJ2-2,TRBV5-1,NA,TRBD1,13
TGTGCCAGTAGTCCAGGACATGGCCCCTACGAGCAGTACTTC,CASSPGHGPYEQYF,TRBJ2-7,TRBV19,NA,NA,14
TGTGCCAGCAGTTTGACGGGAGGCCGGTCAAGGACGCAGTATTTT,CASSLTGGRSRTQYF,TRBJ2-3,TRBV27,few,TRBD2,15
TGCGCCAGCAGCTTGGGTCAGGGGGCGCGAGCTTTCTTT,CASSLGQGARAFF,TRBJ1-1,TRBV5-1,NA,TRBD1,13
TGTGCCATCAGTGAGCCGGGACAGGGGGCGAGAGATACGCAGTATTTT,CAISEPGQGARDTQYF,TRBJ2-3,TRBV10-3,NA,TRBD1,16
TGTGCCTGGAGCAGTGAGGGCTATGGCTACACCTTC,CAWSSEGYGYTF,TRBJ1-2,TRBV30,NA,NA,12
TGTGCCACCACAGGGGGTACACGGGGCCACACTGAAGCTTTCTTT,CATTGGTRGHTEAFF,TRBJ1-1,TRBV28,NA,TRBD1,15
TGTGCAAGTCGCCCCCCGTTAGAGGAGAACTCCTACAATGAGCAGTTCTTC,CASRPPLEENSYNEQFF,TRBJ2-1,TRBV12-2,NA,NA,17
TGCGCCAGCAGCAGGAAAACAGGGGCCGCCATCTCTGGAAACACCATATATTTT,CASSRKTGAAISGNTIYF,TRBJ1-3,TRBV5-1,NA,TRBD1,18
TGTGCCAGCAGCTTGGTCCAAAATAACTATGGCTACACCTTC,CASSLVQNNYGYTF,TRBJ1-2,TRBV5-5,NA,NA,14
TGTGCCAGCAGTTCACAGGGCAGAAAGGGCAACGGGGCCAACGTCCTGACTTTC,CASSSQGRKGNGANVLTF,TRBJ2-6,TRBV28,NA,NA,18
TGTGCCAGCAGCCAAGAGAGGGGGGGGGAGGCCACTGAAGCTTTCTTT,CASSQERGGEATEAFF,TRBJ1-1,TRBV4-2,NA,NA,16
TGTGCCAGCAGCCCTAGACAGGGTTCGAACTATGGCTACACCTTC,CASSPRQGSNYGYTF,TRBJ1-2,TRBV7-9,few,TRBD1,15
TGTGCCAGCAGCGGACAGGGGGGCTCTGGAAACACCATATATTTT,CASSGQGGSGNTIYF,TRBJ1-3,TRBV9,NA,TRBD1,15
TGTGCCTGGAGTAAGGGGGACGGCACAGATACGCAGTATTTT,CAWSKGDGTDTQYF,TRBJ2-3,TRBV30,NA,NA,14
TGCGCCAGCTGCGGGGGGGCTTTAACAGATACGCAGTATTTT,CASCGGALTDTQYF,TRBJ2-3,TRBV5-1,few,TRBD2,14
TGCGCCAGCAGCCAAAGCCAAGCGGACTACAATGAGCAGTTCTTC,CASSQSQADYNEQFF,TRBJ2-1,TRBV5-1,few,NA,15
TGCGCCAGCAGAAAGGACAGATACAATGAGCAGTTCTTC,CASRKDRYNEQFF,TRBJ2-1,TRBV5-1,once,NA,13
TGCAGCACTTCGGGTGATGAGCAGTTCTTC,CSTSGDEQFF,TRBJ2-1,TRBV29-1,NA,NA,10
TGTGCCAGCAGTCTCTCCTTATATGGCTACACCTTC,CASSLSLYGYTF,TRBJ1-2,TRBV28,once,NA,12
TGTGCCAGCAGCCAAGGACTACCGGGACACGACCAAGAGACCCAGTACTTC,CASSQGLPGHDQETQYF,TRBJ2-5,TRBV14,NA,NA,17
TGTGCCAGCAGCTCGTGGGGACTAGCGGGAGAAACCGGGGAGCTGTTTTTT,CASSSWGLAGETGELFF,TRBJ2-2,TRBV5-6,NA,TRBD2,17
TGTGCCAGCAGCTTCGCCCCCCATAGGGGAACCGGGGAGCTGTTTTTT,CASSFAPHRGTGELFF,TRBJ2-2,TRBV7-2,NA,NA,16
TGTGCCAGCAGCGTAGGCGGGTTCGGCACAGATACGCAGTATTTT,CASSVGGFGTDTQYF,TRBJ2-3,TRBV9,NA,NA,15
TGTGCCAGCAGCCTCGGAATAGGGGGCGGGGACAATCAGCCCCAGCATTTT,CASSLGIGGGDNQPQHF,TRBJ1-5,TRBV7-9,NA,TRBD1,17
TGTGCCACCACAGGGAGCACCTACGAGCAGTACTTC,CATTGSTYEQYF,TRBJ2-7,TRBV19,NA,NA,12
TGCGCCAGCAGCCAAGATTATGGTGGCGGGGGAGCGGAGACCCAGTACTTC,CASSQDYGGGGAETQYF,TRBJ2-5,TRBV4-3,NA,TRBD2,17
TGTGCCAGCAGTGAAGACGCAGGGGGTACGCAGTATTTT,CASSEDAGGTQYF,TRBJ2-3,TRBV6-1,NA,TRBD1,13
TGTGCCTGGAGGAGCCTACAGACAGGGGATAGGAACACCATATATTTT,CAWRSLQTGDRNTIYF,TRBJ1-3,TRBV30,NA,TRBD1,16
TGCGCCAGCACCTTGGGCGGGCCCCGGACAGATACGCAGTATTTT,CASTLGGPRTDTQYF,TRBJ2-3,TRBV10-1,NA,NA,15
TGTGCCAGCAGTTTACACAGGGGGGCCACTGAAGCTTTCTTT,CASSLHRGATEAFF,TRBJ1-1,TRBV28,NA,TRBD1,14